The 25 T cell receptor beta chains given below trace back to one sample, sequenced in a study of T cells in Graves' hyperthyroidism and ophthalmopathy. Amplification of TCR beta CDR3 regions used RNA as the template. Primed by the HTBI set, a first-round RT-PCR was run on the TCR CDR3. TCRdb reprocessed the multiplex PCR reads with MiXCR, giving one entry per CDR3 protein. Here the sample spans 500,000 to 750,000 distinct CDR3 sequences, 15% to 18% being singletons. Sequencing was carried out using blood. These receptors were collected from a woman aged 25 to 45 with Graves' hyperthyroidism.

This clonotype has just a few counts. The genes are TRBV7-2 and TRBJ1-1; TRBD1 matches 9 bases. The CDR3 totals 17 residues. CDR1 is SGHTA, CDR2 FQGNSA, per germline. The J segment lost 1 base and the V segment lost 4 bases, leaving 10 bases of the junction unmatched. The CDR3 here is CASSSGQGRSWNTEAFF. The CDR3, as DNA: TGTGCCAGCAGCTCGGGACAGGGAAGAAGTTGGAACACTGAAGCTTTCTTT. The full variable domain, with the rest looked up from reference TRBV7-2 and TRBJ1-1, is GAGVSQSPSNKVTEKGKDVELRCDPISGHTALYWYRQSLGQGLEFLIYFQGNSAPDKSGLPSDRFSAERTGGSVSTLTIQRTQQEDSAVYLCASSSGQGRSWNTEAFFGQGTRLTVV.

This clonotype turned up a few times. This chain joins TRBV9 and TRBJ2-3; D unclear. Trimming pared 6 bases from V and 6 bases from J, leaving 14 bases between. The CDR3 extends over 13 amino acids. Germline V CDR1 and CDR2: SGDLS, YYNGEE. CDR3 sequence: CASNPAPRDTQYF. CDR3 in DNA: TGTGCCAGCAACCCGGCCCCGCGGGATACGCAGTATTTT.

At least ten counts were recorded for this clonotype. J is TRBJ2-7 and V is TRBV28, with D unresolved. The germline V gene encodes CDR1 MDHEN and CDR2 SYDVKM. The CDR3 spans 12 residues. V was clipped by 3 bases and J by 4 bases, with 7 bases between them. The CDR3 DNA reads as TGTGCCAGCAGTTTCACAACTTACGAGCAGTACTTC. As protein: CASSFTTYEQYF.

The rearrangement links TRBV20-1 to TRBJ1-1; the D gene is possibly TRBD1 (5 bases). Germline CDR1 DFQATT, CDR2 SNEGSKA (reference sequence). This CDR3 has 14 amino acids. V was cut by 0 bases and J by 1 base, with 9 bases left in between. Here the CDR3 reads CSARDITGNTEAFF. The CDR3 nucleotides read TGCAGTGCTAGAGACATTACAGGGAACACTGAAGCTTTCTTT.

With respect to this clonotype: A much larger clone lies a single base off, so this may be a read error. The V gene is TRBV18, the J gene TRBJ2-1; D gene ambiguous. The CDR3 spans 12 residues. Germline-derived CDR1 and CDR2 are KGHSH and LQKENI. CDR3 loop: CANSPVVGEQFF. The CDR3 DNA reads as TGTGCCAACTCACCAGTGGTAGGTGAGCAGTTCTTC.

This clonotype has only a few counts. The CDR3, as DNA: TGTGCCAGCAGCCAGCGGACTAGCGGGAGCTACAATGAGCAGTTCTTC. This translates into CASSQRTSGSYNEQFF. V usage is TRBV11-2 and J usage is TRBJ2-1; 13 bases are a match to TRBD2. V dropped 5 bases and J dropped 3; count of bases not matched to a gene: 4. Germline V gene sequence: CDR1 SGHAT, CDR2 FQNNGV. The length of the CDR3 is 16 residues.

This sequence joins TRBV5-6 and TRBJ2-5, with 7 nucleotides matching TRBD1. The CDR3 covers 12 residues. Trimming took 5 bases from V and 5 from J; bases not matched to a gene: 3. The V gene's germline CDR1 is SGHDT and CDR2 YYEEEE. CDR3 amino acids: CASSGTDETQYF. The CDR3 DNA sequence: TGTGCCAGCAGTGGGACAGATGAGACCCAGTACTTC.

A remark on this clonotype: A read error is possible here, since a much larger clone lies one base away. This sequence joins TRBV15 and TRBJ1-1; 8 bases agree with TRBD1. Germline CDR1 and CDR2: LNHNV and YYDKDF (reference sequence). There are 15 residues in the CDR3. The trim removed 5 bases at V and 7 bases at J, leaving 12 bases unmatched. The CDR3 is CATSLRTGSGDEAFF. CDR3 nucleotides: TGTGCCACCAGCCTTCGGACAGGGTCAGGGGATGAAGCTTTCTTT.

Ten or more counts support this clonotype. The rearrangement uses TRBV7-9 and TRBJ1-2, with D possibly matching TRBD1 (5 bases). CDR1 is SEHNR and CDR2 is FQNEAQ in the germline V gene (reference sequence). The CDR3 consists of 13 residues. V was clipped by 3 bases and J by 4 bases, with 9 bases between them. In DNA, the CDR3 is TGTGCCAGCAGCTTCCAGGGTCCCTATGGCTACACCTTC. Residues: CASSFQGPYGYTF.

The CDR3 coding sequence is TGTGCCAGCACAACTAGCGGGAGGGCATTCTACGAGCAGTACTTC. Its protein is CASTTSGRAFYEQYF. V gene TRBV6-2 or TRBV6-3 combines with J gene TRBJ2-7, with TRBD2 matching over 13 bases. Trimming took 7 bases from V and 3 from J; bases not matched to a gene: 6. There are 15 residues in the CDR3. Germline V gene data show CDR1 as MNHEY and CDR2 as SVGEGT.

This clonotype has a count of ten or more. This chain connects TRBV11-2 to TRBJ1-4; TRBD1 is a possible D gene (5 bases). Trimming took 2 bases from V and 7 from J, leaving 14 bases between them. The germline gives CDR1 SGHAT, CDR2 FQNNGV. The CDR3 loop spans 15 amino acids. The CDR3 nucleotides are TGTGCCAGCAGCTTAACGGGCGCTGGGGGTGAAAAACTGTTTTTT. Translated: CASSLTGAGGEKLFF.

Many counts were recorded for this clonotype. J is TRBJ2-1 and V is TRBV30; the D call may be TRBD1 or TRBD2 (5 bases each). CDR3 size: 14 residues. V dropped 2 bases and J dropped 9 bases, with 17 bases sitting between them. Germline lookup yields CDR1 GTSNPN and CDR2 SVGIG (reference sequence). The CDR3 region is CAWSSWDPTAEQFF. CDR3 in DNA: TGTGCCTGGAGTTCCTGGGACCCTACCGCTGAGCAGTTCTTC.

This clonotype was counted many times. V usage is TRBV2 and J usage is TRBJ1-2, with 7 bases fitting TRBD1. CDR1 and CDR2 from the germline V gene are SNHLY and FYNNEI. The junction had 1 base not matched to a gene; V was cut back by 6 bases and J by 6 bases. The CDR3 extends over 11 amino acids. The CDR3 region is CASRGTDGYTF. CDR3 bases: TGTGCCAGCAGGGGGACAGATGGCTACACCTTC.

V is TRBV19 and J is TRBJ1-5; TRBD1 matches 7 bases. From germline, CDR1 is LNHDA and CDR2 SQIVND (reference sequence). CDR3 size: 14 residues. Trimming took 6 bases from V and 3 from J; bases not matched to a gene: 5. The CDR3 spells CASSQDRVNQPQHF. The CDR3 coding sequence is TGTGCCAGTAGCCAAGACAGGGTCAATCAGCCCCAGCATTTT.

This clonotype was counted at least ten times. V and J are TRBV7-9 and TRBJ2-3; 7 bases match TRBD2. The V gene end was trimmed by 2 bases and the J gene end by 4 bases; junction bases not matched to a gene: 15. This CDR3 has 18 residues. CDR1 is SEHNR, CDR2 FQNEAQ, per germline (reference sequence). CDR3 region: CASSLNRVGGSSSDTQYF. The CDR3 coding sequence is TGTGCCAGCAGCTTAAATCGCGTAGGCGGGAGTTCCTCAGATACGCAGTATTTT.

This clonotype was seen a few times. J is TRBJ2-7 and V is TRBV27, with D possibly being TRBD1 (5 bases). V lost 4 bases to trimming and J lost 2 bases, with 15 bases between them. The CDR3 contains 15 residues. Germline assignment: CDR1 MNHEY and CDR2 SMNVEV (reference sequence). This CDR3 reads CASSSYYRTTYEQYF. The CDR3 coding sequence is TGTGCCAGCAGTTCATACTACAGGACAACCTACGAGCAGTACTTC.

In its sample, this clonotype was seen many times. This chain connects TRBV5-1 to TRBJ2-3, with 14 bases that match TRBD2. The V gene end was trimmed by 3 bases and the J gene end by 1 base; junction bases not matched to a gene: 7. Germline V gene lookup returns CDR1 SGHRS and CDR2 YFSETQ. The CDR3 is 18 residues long. The CDR3 loop reads CASSWRTSGRSGTDTQYF. The DNA of the CDR3 is TGCGCCAGCAGCTGGAGGACTAGCGGGAGGTCAGGCACAGATACGCAGTATTTT.

This clonotype showed up many times. The chain recombines TRBV3-1 with TRBJ2-7; 8 bases fit TRBD2. Germline CDR1 LGHDT, CDR2 YNNKEL (reference sequence). The CDR3 spans 13 residues. V shed 9 bases, J shed 9 bases, and the junction held 13 bases outside the gene matches. The CDR3 sequence: CASSLGGRTWQYF. CDR3 sequence (DNA): TGTGCCAGTTCCTTGGGCGGGAGGACTTGGCAGTACTTC.

This clonotype appeared many times. This sequence joins TRBV11-2 and TRBJ2-3; no clear D. The V end lost 1 base, the J end lost 7 bases, and 12 bases lay between the germline ends. The germline CDR1 and CDR2 sequences are SGHAT and FQNNGV. CDR3 length: 14 amino acids. CDR3 coding DNA: TGTGCCAGCAGCTTAGGTCGTGGAGTCTATACGCAGTATTTT. Amino acids: CASSLGRGVYTQYF.

A note on this clonotype: This sequence may be a read error, since a much larger clone differs from it by one base. The J gene is TRBJ2-5, the V gene TRBV12-3 or TRBV12-4; weak D call: TRBD1 (6 bases). The V and J ends lost 1 base and 5 bases respectively, with 11 bases between them. The CDR3 has 14 amino acids. CDR3 amino acids: CASSLDRAGETQYF. CDR3 DNA: TGTGCCAGCAGTTTAGACAGGGCCGGGGAGACCCAGTACTTC.

This clonotype appeared many times. The V call is TRBV7-2, the J call TRBJ2-7, with 7 bases aligning to TRBD2. This CDR3 is built from 15 residues. The germline V gene has CDR1 SGHTA and CDR2 FQGNSA. V was clipped by 6 bases and J by 2 bases; unmatched bases: 10. The CDR3 nucleotides are TGTGCCAGCAGTCCTGATAGCGGGTTACCCTACGAGCAGTACTTC. Residues: CASSPDSGLPYEQYF.

Many counts were recorded for this clonotype. The gene calls are TRBV12-3 or TRBV12-4 and TRBJ1-3, with D perhaps TRBD1 (6 bases). The V end lost 3 bases, the J end lost 0 bases, and 21 bases lay between the germline ends. There are 19 residues in the CDR3. CDR3 in amino acids: CASSFSGHRTASSGNTIYF. Here the CDR3 DNA reads TGTGCCAGCAGTTTTTCGGGGCATCGGACAGCAAGCTCTGGAAACACCATATATTTT.

This clonotype is a singleton in its sample. This chain joins TRBV14 and TRBJ2-7, with D unclear. The germline V gene has CDR1 SGHDN and CDR2 FVKESK. V was pared by 8 bases and J by 2 bases, with 16 bases between. CDR3 length: 14 residues. The CDR3 sequence: CASRQTGLTYEQYF. For the CDR3, the DNA is TGTGCCAGCCGGCAAACGGGCTTGACCTACGAGCAGTACTTC.

The rearrangement uses TRBV20-1 and TRBJ2-2; a possible D gene is TRBD2 (5 bases). Trimming took off 0 bases at V and 7 bases at J, with 18 bases between the two ends. CDR1 is DFQATT and CDR2 is SNEGSKA in the germline V gene (reference sequence). There are 16 residues in the CDR3. CDR3 nucleotide sequence: TGCAGTGCTAGAGATTCTTTCCTAGCTTCGGGCGGGGAGCTGTTTTTT. This codes for CSARDSFLASGGELFF.

This clonotype was observed many times. The rearrangement joins TRBV27 to TRBJ2-5; 7 bases match TRBD2. V lost 10 bases to trimming and J lost 2 bases; unmatched junction nucleotides: 7. The germline V gene encodes CDR1 MNHEY and CDR2 SMNVEV (reference sequence). The CDR3 loop spans 13 amino acids. The CDR3 DNA reads TGTGCCACCGGGGCAGCGGGACAAGAGACCCAGTACTTC. As protein: CATGAAGQETQYF.